The 30 T cell receptor beta chains below were found in one sample sequenced in a study of cytomegalovirus exposure and HLA in healthy donors. The primer mix had 60 Vbeta and 13 Jbeta primers. The repertoire was sequenced with immunoSEQ multiplex PCR; TCRdb's copy has only in-frame clones and lacks some. Here the sample spans over 200,000 clones, approximately 80% being singletons. Material for sequencing was PBMCs. The receptors stem from a woman aged 40 to 50 in good health and CMV-seronegative.

V gene TRBV30 combines with J gene TRBJ1-1, with D uncertain. The V end was cut by 3 bases, the J end by 10 bases, with 9 bases between. The V gene's germline CDR1 is GTSNPN and CDR2 SVGIG (reference sequence). This CDR3 is 10 amino acids long. The CDR3 DNA reads as TGTGCCTGGAGGCTACCGGGAGCTTTCTTT. It yields the protein CAWRLPGAFF.

This clone was detected ten times or more. The gene calls are TRBV4-1 and TRBJ1-4, with TRBD1 matching 10 bases. Germline V lookup: CDR1 MGHRA, CDR2 YSYEKL. The CDR3 spans 19 residues. Trimming took 3 bases from V and 0 from J; bases not matched to a gene: 10. As DNA, the CDR3 is TGCGCCAGCAGCCAGGCCGGGACAGGGGATAGGGCAACTAATGAAAAACTGTTTTTT. Translated, it gives CASSQAGTGDRATNEKLFF.

This rearrangement joins TRBV10-2 to TRBJ2-2, with TRBD1 as a possible D gene (6 bases). V lost 3 bases to trimming and J lost 7 bases, with 21 bases between them. The germline V gene has CDR1 WSHSY and CDR2 SAAADI. The length of the CDR3 is 17 residues. The DNA of the CDR3 is TGCGCCAGCAGTGATTTTCGCATGAGACAGGTTTACGGGGAGCTGTTTTTT. Translated: CASSDFRMRQVYGELFF.

The chain's CDR3 is CASIDERNTDTQYF. The DNA of the CDR3 is TGTGCCAGTATAGACGAGAGGAACACAGATACGCAGTATTTT. The chain joins TRBV19 to TRBJ2-3; D is unclear. Germline V gene lookup returns CDR1 LNHDA and CDR2 SQIVND (reference sequence). There are 14 residues in the CDR3. V lost 7 bases and J 2 bases, leaving 13 bases between the germline ends.

This chain connects TRBV18 to TRBJ2-5, with a weak D call TRBD1 (6 bases). Germline V lookup: CDR1 KGHSH, CDR2 LQKENI. V gave up 2 bases and J gave up 5 bases, with 21 bases separating them. CDR3 size: 17 residues. The CDR3: CASSPIEGGYDSETQYF. The CDR3 DNA reads TGTGCCAGCTCACCAATAGAAGGGGGATACGATAGCGAGACCCAGTACTTC.

This clone was detected a few times. The rearrangement uses TRBV4-3 and TRBJ2-3; 8 nucleotides line up with TRBD1. Germline values: CDR1 LGHNA, CDR2 YSLEER. The V gene end was trimmed by 1 base and the J gene end by 11 bases; junction bases not matched to a gene: 5. The CDR3 totals 13 residues. This CDR3 is CASSQVRQGKQYF. The CDR3 DNA reads as TGCGCCAGCAGCCAAGTGCGACAGGGGAAGCAGTATTTT.

The chain recombines TRBV30 with TRBJ1-5; a weak D match, TRBD1 (6 bases). From germline, CDR1 is GTSNPN and CDR2 SVGIG (reference sequence). The CDR3 has 13 amino acids. Trimming pared 1 base from V and 5 bases from J, leaving 9 bases between. CDR3 sequence (DNA): TGTGCCTGGAGTGCAGGGGTAGATCAGCCCCAGCATTTT. Protein: CAWSAGVDQPQHF.

V is TRBV9 and J is TRBJ2-7, with 9 bases identical to TRBD1. CDR1 and CDR2 from the germline V gene are SGDLS and YYNGEE. The CDR3 covers 14 residues. The V and J ends lost 4 bases and 3 bases, in that order; junction bases with no gene match: 5. DNA of the CDR3: TGTGCCAGCAGCTTGGGACAGGGCCACTACGAGCAGTACTTC. As protein: CASSLGQGHYEQYF.

This rearrangement joins TRBV27 to TRBJ2-7, with 7 bases fitting TRBD1. CDR3 length equals 11 residues. Germline-derived CDR1 and CDR2 are MNHEY and SMNVEV (reference sequence). V lost 3 bases and J lost 12; bases outside the gene matches: 5. DNA for the CDR3: TGTGCCAGCAGTTTTCGTGACAGGGCGTACTTC. Its protein product is CASSFRDRAYF.

The V gene is TRBV19, the J gene TRBJ2-1; no clear D gene. Trimming took 5 bases from V and 10 from J, leaving 18 bases between them. Germline-derived CDR1 and CDR2 are LNHDA and SQIVND (reference sequence). The CDR3 totals 14 residues. The CDR3 DNA reads TGTGCCAGTAGTGTTACTACCAATTCTAAGGAGCAGTTCTTC. Translation: CASSVTTNSKEQFF.

The chain uses TRBV7-2 and TRBJ1-2; possible D gene TRBD1, 6 bases. The germline V gene has CDR1 SGHTA and CDR2 FQGNSA. Trimming stripped 5 bases from V and 3 bases from J, with 13 bases between. The CDR3 length is 14 residues. The DNA for the CDR3 is TGTGCCAGCAGCCTACAGACAGGATACTATGGCTACACCTTC. It translates to CASSLQTGYYGYTF.

The chain couples TRBV9 to TRBJ2-1; perhaps TRBD2 as D (6 bases). The ends were cut back, 0 bases at V and 2 bases at J, with 18 bases in the middle. This CDR3 is 18 amino acids long. Germline V CDR1 and CDR2: SGDLS, YYNGEE. DNA of the CDR3: TGTGCCAGCAGCGTAGCCCAAAATGCCGGGGGTCCCTACAATGAGCAGTTCTTC. The encoded protein is CASSVAQNAGGPYNEQFF.

The chain carries TRBV7-3 and TRBJ2-2, with D tentatively TRBD2 (5 bases). The CDR3 length is 19 residues. Germline CDR1 SGHTA, CDR2 FQGTGA. The V end was cut by 3 bases, the J end by 0 bases, with 20 bases between. The CDR3 nucleotides read TGTGCCAGCAGCTTGTTCCCGGACTCATACCCTTCGAACACCGGGGAGCTGTTTTTT. This gives the protein CASSLFPDSYPSNTGELFF.

This chain's CDR3 is CASSLQTGSNYGYTF. CDR3 nucleotide sequence: TGTGCCAGCAGCTTACAAACAGGAAGTAACTATGGCTACACCTTC. The chain combines TRBV7-2 with TRBJ1-2, with a tentative D call TRBD1 (5 bases). Germline V CDR1 and CDR2: SGHTA, FQGNSA. Trimming removed 2 bases at V and 1 base at J, with 11 bases between. CDR3 length: 15 residues.

The chain links TRBV5-1 to TRBJ2-1; 7 nucleotides match TRBD1. Germline values: CDR1 SGHRS, CDR2 YFSETQ. J gave up 8 bases and V 4 bases, and 12 bases lay outside the gene matches. The CDR3 is 15 residues long. The CDR3 spells CASSMAGDRVDEQFF. For the CDR3, the DNA is TGCGCCAGCAGCATGGCAGGTGACAGGGTCGATGAGCAGTTCTTC.

This chain uses TRBV2 with TRBJ2-5, with D uncertain. V shed 4 bases and J shed 3 bases, with 9 bases lying between them. The CDR3 loop spans 13 amino acids. Germline V gene sequence: CDR1 SNHLY, CDR2 FYNNEI. Here the CDR3 DNA reads TGTGCCAGCAGTGTCGAGAGGAAAGAGACCCAGTACTTC. Translation: CASSVERKETQYF.

The chain recombines TRBV9 with TRBJ1-1, with TRBD1 identical over 8 bases. This CDR3 has 15 amino acids. V shed 3 bases and J 6 bases; nucleotides not matched to a gene: 10. Germline V gene data show CDR1 as SGDLS and CDR2 as YYNGEE. This chain's CDR3 is CASSGGGTGVAEAFF. For the CDR3, the DNA is TGTGCCAGCAGCGGGGGGGGGACAGGAGTTGCTGAAGCTTTCTTT.

The chain joins TRBV6-1 to TRBJ2-1, with 11 bases that match TRBD2. This CDR3 is 15 amino acids long. V gave up 3 bases and J gave up 12 bases; unmatched junction bases: 10. Germline CDR1 reads MNHNS; CDR2 reads SASEGT. CDR3 protein: CASSEFASGGRGQFF. The CDR3 DNA is TGTGCCAGCAGTGAGTTTGCTAGCGGGGGGAGGGGGCAGTTCTTC.

V usage is TRBV2 and J usage is TRBJ2-5; 10 nucleotides align to TRBD1. From germline, CDR1 is SNHLY and CDR2 FYNNEI. The CDR3 loop spans 13 amino acids. V was clipped by 6 bases and J by 5 bases; unmatched bases: 3. In DNA, the CDR3 is TGTGCCAGCAGCGGGACAGGGGACGAGACCCAGTACTTC. Translating it yields CASSGTGDETQYF.

The chain recombines TRBV2 with TRBJ1-5, with 11 bases identical to TRBD1. The V gene end was trimmed by 8 bases and the J gene end by 7 bases; junction bases not matched to a gene: 4. CDR3 length: 13 amino acids. Germline CDR1 reads SNHLY; CDR2 reads FYNNEI. CDR3 in DNA: TGTGCCAGCGGACAGGGGGCAAGGCAGCCCCAGCATTTT. Amino acids: CASGQGARQPQHF.

This clone was counted between two and nine times. This sequence joins TRBV19 and TRBJ1-1, with TRBD1 identical over 11 bases. The CDR3 runs to 14 residues. V was clipped by 7 bases and J by 3 bases; unmatched bases: 4. Germline lookup yields CDR1 LNHDA and CDR2 SQIVND (reference sequence). The CDR3 nucleotides are TGTGCCAGTACCTTGGGACAGGGGGACACTGAAGCTTTCTTT. Translating gives CASTLGQGDTEAFF.

The chain links TRBV18 to TRBJ2-5; 7 bases align to TRBD1. Germline CDR1 KGHSH, CDR2 LQKENI. The CDR3 consists of 15 residues. The trim removed 4 bases at V and 4 bases at J, leaving 9 bases unmatched. Written as DNA, the CDR3 is TGTGCCAGCTCACTCCAACAGGGGCAGCGAGAGACCCAGTACTTC. It yields the protein CASSLQQGQRETQYF.

The genes are TRBV6-6 and TRBJ1-6; 8 positions agree with TRBD1. The length of the CDR3 is 15 residues. Germline V gene data show CDR1 as MNHNY and CDR2 as SVGAGI (reference sequence). V lost 5 bases, J lost 7 bases, and 7 bases stayed unmatched. This chain's CDR3 is CASSTTGGGNSPLHF. CDR3 coding DNA: TGTGCCAGCAGTACCACAGGGGGAGGGAATTCACCCCTCCACTTT.

This clone was detected once. The chain is built from TRBV9 and TRBJ2-1, with 8 bases that match TRBD2. The V gene's germline CDR1 is SGDLS and CDR2 YYNGEE. The CDR3 is 17 amino acids. V was pared by 0 bases and J by 1 base, with 6 bases of the junction left unmatched. The CDR3 protein is CASSVVRGTSSYNEQFF. The CDR3 bases are TGTGCCAGCAGCGTAGTACGGGGGACTAGTTCCTACAATGAGCAGTTCTTC. The full variable domain, its missing parts supplied by reference TRBV9 and TRBJ2-1, is DSGVTQTPKHLITATGQRVTLRCSPRSGDLSVYWYQQSLDQGLQFLIQYYNGEERAKGNILERFSAQQFPDLHSELNLSSLELGDSALYFCASSVVRGTSSYNEQFFGPGTRLTVL.

This clone occurred a few times. This sequence joins TRBV6-6 and TRBJ1-3, with D possibly being TRBD1 (5 bases). This CDR3 comprises 14 residues. Germline-derived CDR1 and CDR2 are MNHNY and SVGAGI (reference sequence). V lost 6 bases, J lost 4 bases, and 13 bases lay in between. The CDR3: CASSPPGSGNTIYF. The CDR3, as DNA: TGTGCCAGCAGCCCCCCAGGGTCGGGAAACACCATATATTTT.

This rearrangement joins TRBV6-6 to TRBJ1-4; maybe TRBD1 (5 bases). The CDR3 runs to 13 residues. V was cut by 2 bases and J by 13 bases, with 14 bases left in between. Germline CDR1 MNHNY, CDR2 SVGAGI (reference sequence). CDR3 sequence reads: CASSYGGEGRLFF. CDR3 bases: TGTGCCAGCAGTTACGGGGGGGAGGGTAGACTGTTTTTT.

This chain links TRBV5-1 with TRBJ2-1, with TRBD1 identical over 8 bases. From germline, CDR1 is SGHRS and CDR2 YFSETQ. This CDR3 is 18 amino acids long. V lost 1 base and J lost 0; bases outside the gene matches: 9. The CDR3 loop reads CASSLRDRTTLSYNEQFF. Here the CDR3 DNA reads TGCGCCAGCAGCTTGCGGGACAGGACGACCCTCTCCTACAATGAGCAGTTCTTC. The full variable domain, completed using reference TRBV5-1 and TRBJ2-1, is KAGVTQTPRYLIKTRGQQVTLSCSPISGHRSVSWYQQTPGQGLQFLFEYFSETQRNKGNFPGRFSGRQFSNSRSEMNVSTLELGDSALYLCASSLRDRTTLSYNEQFFGPGTRLTVL.

This clone was seen a handful of times. The chain carries TRBV4-3 and TRBJ1-4; no clear D gene. Trimming took off 0 bases at V and 10 bases at J, with 12 bases between the two ends. Per the germline V gene, CDR1 is LGHNA and CDR2 is YSLEER. The CDR3 covers 14 residues. CDR3 nucleotides: TGCGCCAGCAGCCAAGAGGAACCCCGAGGAAAACTGTTTTTT. Its translation: CASSQEEPRGKLFF.

The V and J genes are TRBV6-5 and TRBJ1-4; 10 bases match TRBD1. V lost 4 bases and J lost 7; bases outside the gene matches: 6. This CDR3 contains 15 residues. Germline CDR1 MNHEY, CDR2 SVGAGI. CDR3 coding DNA: TGTGCCAGCAGTTGGCTCCGGGACAGGGGTGAAAAACTGTTTTTT. It encodes CASSWLRDRGEKLFF.

The V call is TRBV15, the J call TRBJ2-7; 9 nucleotides align to TRBD1. Germline V gives CDR1 LNHNV, CDR2 YYDKDF (reference sequence). Losses at the gene ends were 2 bases for V and 2 bases for J; bases not matched to a gene: 7. The CDR3 runs to 16 residues. The CDR3 is CATSRSPGTGTYEQYF. CDR3 sequence (DNA): TGTGCCACCAGCAGATCTCCCGGGACAGGGACCTACGAGCAGTACTTC. Full variable domain (rest looked up from reference TRBV15 and TRBJ2-7): DAMVIQNPRYQVTQFGKPVTLSCSQTLNHNVMYWYQQKSSQAPKLLFHYYDKDFNNEADTPDNFQSRRPNTSFCFLDIRSPGLGDTAMYLCATSRSPGTGTYEQYFGPGTRLTVT.